These 27 T cell receptor beta chains were all obtained from the same sample, sequenced in a study of CD4+ T cells in melanoma. The method was immunoSEQ multiplex PCR; TCRdb's version includes in-frame clones alone and lacks a portion of them. Of fewer than 150,000 clones listed, around 90% were seen once; the top ten hold approximately 1.4%. The receptor source for this set is a human donor with melanoma.

The gene calls are TRBV7-9 and TRBJ2-2; D possibly corresponds to TRBD2 (5 bases). V lost 0 bases and J 6 bases, leaving 8 bases between the germline ends. Germline assignment: CDR1 SEHNR and CDR2 FQNEAQ (reference sequence). The CDR3 runs 14 residues. The CDR3 sequence: CASSLATNAGELFF. The CDR3 DNA reads as TGTGCCAGCAGCTTAGCGACTAACGCCGGGGAGCTGTTTTTT.

This sequence joins TRBV9 and TRBJ1-2, with a possible D match to TRBD1 (6 bases). The germline V gene encodes CDR1 SGDLS and CDR2 YYNGEE. This CDR3 has 12 residues. V was shortened by 3 bases and J by 8 bases, with 11 bases between the two germline ends. CDR3 sequence: CASSATGNGYTF. The CDR3 coding sequence is TGTGCCAGCAGCGCTACAGGGAACGGCTACACCTTC.

This chain links TRBV11-2 with TRBJ1-1; 7 nucleotides align to TRBD1. The germline V gene encodes CDR1 SGHAT and CDR2 FQNNGV. J was trimmed by 8 bases and V by 2 bases; bases with no gene match: 8. CDR3 size: 14 residues. In DNA form, the CDR3 reads TGTGCCAGCAGCTTACGCCCGGGACAGCTAGAAGCTTTCTTT. It codes for CASSLRPGQLEAFF.

The chain joins TRBV30 to TRBJ1-1; D is undetermined. Trimming stripped 0 bases from V and 10 bases from J, with 15 bases between. Germline assignment: CDR1 GTSNPN and CDR2 SVGIG (reference sequence). This CDR3 region has 13 residues. Here the CDR3 DNA reads TGTGCCTGGAGTGTGGCTCTAAGTGAGAGAGCTTTCTTT. This encodes CAWSVALSERAFF.

V gene TRBV5-5 combines with J gene TRBJ1-5; D is undetermined. Germline values: CDR1 SGHKS, CDR2 YYEKEE (reference sequence). V dropped 2 bases and J dropped 0 bases, with 12 bases sitting between them. This CDR3 comprises 16 residues. CDR3 residues: CASSLIPDYSNQPQHF. The DNA of the CDR3 is TGTGCCAGCAGCTTAATTCCAGACTATAGCAATCAGCCCCAGCATTTT.

This chain links TRBV20-1 with TRBJ2-1; TRBD2 is a possible D gene (6 bases). The germline V and J ends were trimmed by 3 bases and 13 bases, with 13 bases remaining between them. The CDR3 runs 11 residues. Per the germline V gene, CDR1 is DFQATT and CDR2 is SNEGSKA (reference sequence). The CDR3 here is CSASGGDLQFF. The DNA of the CDR3 is TGCAGTGCTAGTGGCGGGGACCTCCAGTTCTTC.

The rearrangement links TRBV28 to TRBJ1-2; 7 bases line up with TRBD1. CDR3 length: 16 amino acids. CDR1 and CDR2 (germline): MDHEN, SYDVKM. V was pared by 7 bases and J by 1 base, with 12 bases of the junction left unmatched. CDR3 protein: CASTDNTGAYNYGYTF. DNA for the CDR3: TGTGCCAGCACCGATAATACAGGGGCCTATAACTATGGCTACACCTTC.

The CDR3 is CASSYGGTLNFNEQFF. The CDR3 DNA reads as TGTGCCAGCAGTTACGGGGGGACCCTAAATTTCAATGAGCAGTTCTTC. The rearrangement links TRBV6-5 to TRBJ2-1, with a possible D match to TRBD2 (6 bases). The CDR3 spans 16 residues. The V and J ends lost 2 bases and 6 bases respectively, with 17 bases between them. Germline CDR1 MNHEY, CDR2 SVGAGI.

This rearrangement joins TRBV30 to TRBJ1-6; no definite D call. The V end was cut by 0 bases, the J end by 9 bases, with 12 bases between. The CDR3 covers 14 residues. Germline V gene lookup returns CDR1 GTSNPN and CDR2 SVGIG (reference sequence). CDR3 in DNA: TGTGCCTGGAGTGTATCGGGAATCCGTTCACCCCTCCACTTT. It is translated as CAWSVSGIRSPLHF.

The gene calls are TRBV7-9 and TRBJ2-2, with 8 bases identical to TRBD1. This CDR3 has 16 residues. Germline V gene lookup returns CDR1 SEHNR and CDR2 FQNEAQ (reference sequence). V gave up 4 bases and J gave up 1 base; unmatched junction bases: 5. For the CDR3, the DNA is TGTGCCAGCAGCTCCTCCGGGACAGGGAACACCGGGGAGCTGTTTTTT. Encoded protein: CASSSSGTGNTGELFF. Supplemented by reference TRBV7-9 and TRBJ2-2, the full variable domain reads DTGVSQNPRHKITKRGQNVTFRCDPISEHNRLYWYRQTLGQGPEFLTYFQNEAQLEKSRLLSDRFSAERPKGSFSTLEIQRTEQGDSAMYLCASSSSGTGNTGELFFGEGSRLTVL.

The chain employs TRBV5-1 and TRBJ1-1; D perhaps matches TRBD1 (5 bases). V lost 5 bases to trimming and J lost 4 bases, with 15 bases between them. The CDR3 has 14 residues. Germline-derived CDR1 and CDR2 are SGHRS and YFSETQ. CDR3 DNA sequence: TGCGCCAGCAGGGTACAGGTTTTTACCACTGAAGCTTTCTTT. This sequence encodes CASRVQVFTTEAFF.

This rearrangement joins TRBV19 to TRBJ2-2; D remains unclear. The CDR3 has 16 residues. Germline CDR1 LNHDA, CDR2 SQIVND (reference sequence). V was clipped by 5 bases and J by 0 bases, with 13 bases between them. Here the CDR3 DNA reads TGTGCCAGTAGTCCGCGGACGGAAACGAACACCGGGGAGCTGTTTTTT. Its translation is CASSPRTETNTGELFF.

J is TRBJ2-6 and V is TRBV2; TRBD1 aligns across 7 bases. Per the germline V gene, CDR1 is SNHLY and CDR2 is FYNNEI. After removal of 6 bases from V and 2 bases from J, the junction contained 4 bases not matched to a gene. The CDR3 runs 15 residues. The CDR3, as DNA: TGTGCCAGCAGCCGCGACAGGGCTGGGGCCAACGTCCTGACTTTC. This sequence encodes CASSRDRAGANVLTF.

This sequence joins TRBV19 and TRBJ2-3; the match to TRBD2 covers 8 bases. Germline V gene sequence: CDR1 LNHDA, CDR2 SQIVND (reference sequence). J lost 6 bases, V lost 6 bases, and 14 bases had no gene match. There are 16 residues in the CDR3. CDR3 in DNA: TGTGCCAGTAGGCACTCACGGGGGGGCCATTCCGATACGCAGTATTTT. Its translation: CASRHSRGGHSDTQYF.

The chain combines TRBV2 with TRBJ1-1; D call uncertain. CDR1 is SNHLY, CDR2 FYNNEI, per germline. Between the trimmed V and J ends, which lost 0 bases and 3 bases, there was a span of 14 bases. This CDR3 spans 16 amino acids. As DNA, the CDR3 is TGTGCCAGCAGTGAAGCGCGTACTGGCGGGGACACTGAAGCTTTCTTT. Translated: CASSEARTGGDTEAFF.

The V gene is TRBV9, the J gene TRBJ2-3; D is ambiguous. The germline V gene encodes CDR1 SGDLS and CDR2 YYNGEE. V was clipped by 0 bases and J by 3 bases, with 8 bases between them. CDR3 length equals 14 residues. The CDR3 protein is CASSVVDGTDTQYF. CDR3 sequence (DNA): TGTGCCAGCAGCGTAGTGGATGGAACAGATACGCAGTATTTT.

The V call is TRBV30, the J call TRBJ1-4; D remains unclear. With 4 bases removed from V and 5 bases from J, the gap between germline ends came to 11 bases. Germline CDR1 and CDR2: GTSNPN and SVGIG (reference sequence). This CDR3 comprises 13 residues. The chain's CDR3 is CAWTFGPNEKLFF. In DNA form, the CDR3 reads TGTGCCTGGACGTTTGGACCGAATGAAAAACTGTTTTTT.

The rearrangement uses TRBV15 and TRBJ1-5, with D perhaps matching TRBD1 (5 bases). The germline V gene has CDR1 LNHNV and CDR2 YYDKDF (reference sequence). V was clipped by 8 bases and J by 7 bases, with 12 bases between them. CDR3 length equals 12 residues. CDR3 DNA: TGTGCCACCGGGGGGAAAGGACAGCCCCAGCATTTT. Translated, it gives CATGGKGQPQHF. Full variable domain (rest looked up from reference TRBV15 and TRBJ1-5): DAMVIQNPRYQVTQFGKPVTLSCSQTLNHNVMYWYQQKSSQAPKLLFHYYDKDFNNEADTPDNFQSRRPNTSFCFLDIRSPGLGDTAMYLCATGGKGQPQHFGDGTRLSIL.

This rearrangement joins TRBV5-4 to TRBJ2-7; D not certain. V was shortened by 0 bases and J by 0 bases, with 7 bases between the two germline ends. Germline values: CDR1 SGHNT, CDR2 YYREEE (reference sequence). The CDR3 loop spans 14 amino acids. The CDR3 nucleotides read TGTGCCAGCAGCTTGGAGACCAACTCCTACGAGCAGTACTTC. Translation: CASSLETNSYEQYF. Full variable domain (missing parts from reference TRBV5-4 and TRBJ2-7): ETGVTQSPTHLIKTRGQQVTLRCSSQSGHNTVSWYQQALGQGPQFIFQYYREEENGRGNFPPRFSGLQFPNYSSELNVNALELDDSALYLCASSLETNSYEQYFGPGTRLTVT.

This sequence joins TRBV5-6 and TRBJ2-3; D is unclear. Germline CDR1 reads SGHDT; CDR2 reads YYEEEE. The CDR3 totals 13 residues. V shed 0 bases and J shed 1 base, with 3 bases lying between them. The CDR3 is CASSLVGTDTQYF. The CDR3 DNA reads as TGTGCCAGCAGCTTGGTCGGCACAGATACGCAGTATTTT.

As to this clone: One junction end disagrees with the germline gene, perhaps due to a read error. The chain couples TRBV28 to TRBJ1-5; D gene uncertain. This CDR3 region has 15 residues. The germline V gene has CDR1 MDHEN and CDR2 SYDVKM. This CDR3 reads CASSLTLWAAQAQHF. CDR3 nucleotide sequence: TGTGCCAGCAGTTTGACGCTGTGGGCAGCTCAGGCCCAGCATTTT.

J is TRBJ1-3 and V is TRBV19; TRBD1 aligns across 7 bases. Germline trimming cut 5 bases from V and 2 bases from J; bases unmatched to any gene: 3. The CDR3 length is 14 residues. Per the germline V gene, CDR1 is LNHDA and CDR2 is SQIVND (reference sequence). The CDR3 loop reads CASSGTVPGNTIYF. The CDR3, as DNA: TGTGCCAGTAGTGGGACAGTACCTGGAAACACCATATATTTT.

The chain has TRBV5-1 and TRBJ1-4; D remains ambiguous. CDR1 and CDR2 from the germline V gene are SGHRS and YFSETQ. The CDR3 runs 15 residues. V lost 7 bases and J 5 bases, leaving 18 bases between the germline ends. CDR3 region: CASGSLGIPNEKLFF. CDR3 bases: TGCGCCAGCGGCTCGCTCGGGATACCGAATGAAAAACTGTTTTTT.

This clone was counted only a few times. This chain joins TRBV7-9 and TRBJ2-5, with a possible D match to TRBD2 (6 bases). Germline lookup yields CDR1 SEHNR and CDR2 FQNEAQ (reference sequence). The CDR3 is 14 residues long. Trimming took off 1 base at V and 1 base at J, with 7 bases between the two ends. CDR3 amino acids: CASSLGLVQETQYF. The CDR3 coding sequence is TGTGCCAGCAGCTTAGGACTAGTCCAAGAGACCCAGTACTTC.

The chain is built from TRBV27 and TRBJ1-5; 11 nucleotides line up with TRBD1. The CDR3 sequence is 17 residues long. Germline loops: CDR1 MNHEY, CDR2 SMNVEV (reference sequence). J was trimmed by 1 base and V by 5 bases; bases with no gene match: 7. The CDR3 is CASSPSGTGGSNQPQHF. DNA of the CDR3: TGTGCCAGCAGTCCCTCCGGGACAGGGGGAAGCAATCAGCCCCAGCATTTT.

The chain uses TRBV10-2 and TRBJ2-3; D not certain. The V gene lost 2 bases and the J gene lost 4 bases, with 13 bases spanning the gap. The CDR3 runs 15 residues. CDR1 and CDR2 (germline): WSHSY, SAAADI. CDR3 amino acids: CASSEGPEVPDTQYF. As DNA, the CDR3 is TGCGCCAGCAGTGAGGGTCCCGAGGTTCCAGATACGCAGTATTTT.

This chain uses TRBV6-1 with TRBJ2-7, with TRBD1 as a possible D gene (6 bases). CDR1 is MNHNS, CDR2 SASEGT, per germline. The CDR3 spans 14 residues. Deletions cut 5 bases from V and 5 bases from J, with 16 bases between. Here the CDR3 reads CASSSRTVLDEQYF. DNA of the CDR3: TGTGCCAGCAGTTCCAGGACAGTACTCGACGAGCAGTACTTC.